Sequencing of this T cell receptor beta chain was carried out in a study of cytomegalovirus exposure and HLA in healthy donors (dated 2017 in TCRdb). As for the study more broadly: An earlier analysis of under 600 of the donors reported more than 250 Gb of sequence data and 117 million unique TCR beta sequences from about 200 million T cells. Roughly 300 gigabases of sequencing data and approximately 85 million unique TCR sequences were included in an early release covering several hundred HLA-typed donors. Of the roughly 390 genotyped donors, approximately 82% fell in the genetic ancestry cluster associated with self-reported Caucasian donors. The study was designed to test whether signatures of past pathogen exposure could be identified by cataloging public T cell receptors. The T cell repertoires of under 700 subjects were profiled by immunosequencing and related to cytomegalovirus serostatus. Along with the roughly 610-subject first cohort, a separate validation cohort of over 90 different subjects was used. To predict cytomegalovirus infection status, the study brought together high-throughput TCR immunosequencing, statistical association of individual TCRs with disease status, and machine learning. In a later analysis, previously published TCR beta repertoires from 550 to 700 donors were re-analyzed and high-resolution HLA genotyping was added so that TCR occurrence patterns could be studied. The later analysis used no new phenotypic data to find candidate immune exposures, relying instead on TCR beta sequences and their occurrence across donors. An earlier analysis of fewer than 750 of the donors used high-throughput TCR beta sequencing to judge whether each TCR beta V gene segment behaved as functional or pseudogenic. Donor age, sex, ethnicity and CMV serostatus were collected together with the repertoire data. Genome-wide SNP genotypes for about 55% of the 666 donors were used in a later genetic analysis, which treated that subset as a discovery cohort. Every repertoire in the discovery cohort had been generated on one and the same sequencing platform. HLA typing covered class I and class II loci at four-digit resolution. Typing coverage differed by locus: A, B, C, DRB1 and DQB1 were typed in about 629-630 donors, DQA1 in approximately 520, DPA1 in roughly 590, and DPB1 in 400 to 490. Roughly five DR-DQ haplotypes were treated as single units for association and clustering because of strong linkage in the cohort. Among about 400 genotyped donors of the cohort, an average of around 250,000 unique TCR beta nucleotide sequences was sequenced per donor, of which approximately 19% were non-productive. The paper as a whole reports these results and caveats: A few of the identified cytomegalovirus-associated TCR beta chains were confirmed in vitro to be specific for cytomegalovirus antigens. In both the original and validation cohorts, the classifier was reported to diagnose cytomegalovirus status with high specificity and sensitivity. In a later analysis, TCR association rates were found to vary across HLA loci, with the most associated TCRs seen for DRB1 alleles and the fewest for HLA-C alleles. The sequencing pipeline was judged likely to have produced a cluster of highly shared sequence variants as a technical artifact. Most CMV-associated TCR beta chains appeared to be HLA-restricted in a later analysis, and the HLA associations seemed to be driven largely by CMV exposure. It was suggested by the authors that the approach could potentially be generalized to other disease states and immunological phenotypes. When HLA alleles, especially DR and DQ, strongly co-occurred, TCR associations were difficult to assign to individual alleles. The study gave a list of 150 to 200 TCR beta chains associated with cytomegalovirus. While some public TCRs were present in many individuals, most TCR sequences turned up only very rarely across donors. Because HLA typing was missing for some donors at each locus, association tests included only the typed subset. In a later analysis, HLA-associated TCR beta chains showed more clonal expansion and lower generation probabilities than non-associated chains that were equally common. In a later analysis, 15,000 to 20,000 TCR beta sequences were associated with specific HLA alleles at a false discovery rate of 0.05. Roughly uniform sequencing depth across donors was assumed in presence/absence analyses, although this assumption may not hold. The earlier analysis of fewer than 750 of the donors excluded approximately 17 rarely observed V segments, including chromosome 9 orphons, because counts were too low. Because the 87-base-pair reads could not distinguish some IMGT-functional V segments, including TRBV6-2 and TRBV6-3, those segments were excluded. In an earlier analysis of a few hundred of the donors, most TCR beta V segments were observed in productive rearrangements about 90% or about 30% of the time, broadly matching IMGT annotations. In this cohort, only TCR beta chains were sequenced, and detectable features were limited by the absence of alpha or paired-chain data. Immune exposure information for the cohort was limited to CMV serostatus. Several of the top co-occurrence clusters appeared to be linked to parvovirus B19, influenza, CMV and Epstein-Barr virus, according to a later analysis. An association between a missense DCLRE1C variant and V-gene and J-gene trimming of TCR beta chains was found in a later genetic analysis and replicated in an independent cohort. Correlated functional status among segregating V segments might be attributable to linkage disequilibrium, but an unknown experimental factor could not be ruled out. Compared with the roughly 600-donor mean, donors in an Asian-associated ancestry cluster had fewer N-insertions in productive TCRs, according to a later genetic analysis. A further reported finding was that TCR beta sequences accurately predicted the HLA-A and HLA-B alleles for most subjects in the first cohort.

This clone was recorded a few times. The clone's antigen remains unknown. There are no base qualities to consult, and no much larger clone falls within one base. Library prep was done by the immunoSEQ multiplex PCR assay. For the multiplex PCR, a mixture combining 60 forward primers for TCR Vbeta segments and 13 reverse primers for TCR Jbeta segments was used. A multiplex PCR assay on genomic DNA amplified the CDR3 region of rearranged TCR beta genes. The amplified TCR beta libraries were sequenced on the Illumina HiSeq System as 87-base-pair reads. The paper's data handling went like this. In a later analysis, approximately 74 million unique TCR beta chains were counted across the roughly 610 repertoires, and some 10 million of these chains were shared by at least two donors. Raw reads were error-corrected and collapsed into unique sequences with a nearest-neighbor algorithm that merged closely related sequences to remove PCR and sequencing errors. To assign V, D and J gene segments, CDR3 sequences were aligned to IMGT reference sequences. For a sequence to be retained, a match of at least six nucleotides to both a V gene segment and a J gene segment was required. Rearrangements were called productive when the CDR3 lacked stop codons and stayed in frame with V and J; all others were non-productive. CDR3 was defined according to IMGT convention as the region running from the second conserved V-encoded cysteine to the conserved J-encoded phenylalanine. The earlier analysis of 587 of the donors excluded any sequence lacking an unambiguous match to a single V gene segment. An earlier analysis of almost 600 of the donors classified V segments as functional when productive rearrangements were above 56.7% and as segregating when the standard deviation between donors was above 5%. A statistical classification framework was developed to diagnose cytomegalovirus status using the catalog of TCR beta chain sequences. In a later analysis, TCR nucleotide sequences were compared against IMGT/GENE-DB human TR gene sequences so that V and J genes could be assigned. A later analysis assigned CDR3 sequences and most-parsimonious VDJ recombination scenarios with the TCRdist pipeline. A later analysis defined each TCR beta chain by its CDR3 amino acid sequence plus V-gene family, and excluded reads lacking a unique V-gene family. In a later analysis, 550 to 650 highly shared, low-generation-probability nucleotide sequences were removed to address suspected cross-contamination and a sequencing artifact. In a later analysis, a clonal expansion index was calculated for each public chain from normalized within-repertoire ranks of inferred template counts. In a later analysis, generation probabilities were computed using a VDJ recombination model fitted to out-of-frame rearrangements, and the results were checked against IGoR. A later analysis scored TCR-TCR, TCR-HLA and TCR-CMV co-occurrence with hypergeometric tests, applying a repertoire-size bias correction to TCR pairs. To estimate false discovery rates, a later analysis permuted the HLA or CMV assignments 20 times. In a later analysis, co-occurring TCRs were grouped with DBSCAN, and TCRdist sequence similarity was added when clustering was performed within HLA-allele-positive subsets. Repertoires with fewer than 30,000 or more than 120,000 public chains, plus five repertoires with anomalous nucleotide sharing, were excluded from co-occurrence clustering. TCRdb limited this immuneACCESS table to in-frame rearrangements with V and J called. A share of clones is missing; checked studies link under half to unresolved V genes, and the rest is unexplained. V, J and clone size are those of that table, while D and trimming were read from the DNA. For this sample there are 95,000 to 150,000 clones; 50% to 75% appear just once. Of the sample, roughly 8.6% is held by the ten largest clones.

Trimming costs V 2 bases and J 3 bases, and their ends lie 9 bases apart. CDR1 KGHSH and CDR2 LQKENI were looked up in the germline V gene. Inclusive of the bounding cysteine and phenylalanine, the CDR3 is 14 residues long. Only the CDR3 DNA stays, 42 bases, in frame from base 1. The cohort was made up of under 800 healthy bone marrow donors. At the time of sampling, every cohort member was nominally healthy, though immune exposures that went unrecorded were likely present. The donor was CMV seropositive and belonged to the group of 250 to 350 seropositive cohort members. A peripheral blood sample was collected from each donor, and TCR beta sequencing was performed on peripheral blood mononuclear cells. Genomic DNA extraction from the blood cell samples was performed with the Qiagen DNeasy Blood Extraction Kit.

The TCR originated in a woman aged 40 to 55 in good health and CMV-seropositive. The sequenced sample consisted of PBMCs. Here the chain combines TRBV18 and TRBJ2-3, with no D gene named confidently. The DNA is TGTGCCAGCTCACCATATGTAGAAACAGATACGCAGTATTTT. The translation is CASSPYVETDTQYF. Joined to the reference TRBV18 and TRBJ2-3 proteins, this CDR3 gives the full variable domain: NAGVMQNPRHLVRRRGQEARLRCSPMKGHSHVYWYRQLPEEGLKFMVYLQKENIIDESGMPKERFSAEFPKEGPSILRIQQVVRGDSAAYFCASSPYVETDTQYFGPGTRLTVL.